This TCR beta chain was identified during a study of identical twins. General study results and limits: Fewer insertions characterized abundant cord blood beta clonotypes, whereas memory repertoires showed none.

V shed 5 bases and J 1 base; nucleotides not matched to a gene: 10. Looked up from germline, CDR1 is LGHDT and CDR2 is YNNKEL (reference sequence). CDR3 length: 17 residues. In its sample, this clonotype was seen a few times. Its antigen remains unknown. TCRdb reprocessed the 5' RACE reads with MiXCR, giving one entry per CDR3 protein. The table lists some 900,000 distinct CDR3 sequences, 9% to 15% of them singletons. These same data were also listed under a study on yellow fever vaccine responses in identical twins.

The chain combines TRBV3-1 with TRBJ2-1; 8 bases fit TRBD2. This clonotype originated in a woman aged 18-30 years in good health. Sequenced input: PBMCs. CDR3 in amino acids: CASSNRQAGGSYNEQFF. The CDR3 DNA is TGTGCCAGCAGCAACAGACAGGCGGGGGGTTCCTACAATGAGCAGTTCTTC.